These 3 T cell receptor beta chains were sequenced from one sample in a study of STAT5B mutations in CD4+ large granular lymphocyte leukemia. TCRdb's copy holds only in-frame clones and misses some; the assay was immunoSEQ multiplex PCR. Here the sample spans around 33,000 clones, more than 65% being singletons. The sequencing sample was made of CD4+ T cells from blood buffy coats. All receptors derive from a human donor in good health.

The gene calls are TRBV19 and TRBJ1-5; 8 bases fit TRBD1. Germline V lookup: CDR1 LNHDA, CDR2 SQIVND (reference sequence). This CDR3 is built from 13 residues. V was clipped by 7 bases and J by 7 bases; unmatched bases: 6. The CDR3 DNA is TGTGCCAGTAACAGCAGGGGGCACCAGCCCCAGCATTTT. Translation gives CASNSRGHQPQHF.

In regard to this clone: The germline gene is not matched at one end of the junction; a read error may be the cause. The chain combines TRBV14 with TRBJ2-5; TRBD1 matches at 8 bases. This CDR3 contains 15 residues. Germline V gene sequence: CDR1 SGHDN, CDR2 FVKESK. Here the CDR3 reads CASSQDSWAGGEVNF. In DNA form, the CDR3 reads TGTGCCAGCAGCCAAGATTCCTGGGCAGGGGGCGAGGTGAACTTC.

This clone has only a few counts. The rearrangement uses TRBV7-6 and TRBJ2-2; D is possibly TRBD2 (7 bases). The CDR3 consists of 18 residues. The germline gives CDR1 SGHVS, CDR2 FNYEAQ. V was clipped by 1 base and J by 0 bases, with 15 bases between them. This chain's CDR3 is CASSLGGGGSANTGELFF. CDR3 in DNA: TGTGCCAGCAGCTTAGGGGGGGGCGGTTCCGCGAACACCGGGGAGCTGTTTTTT.